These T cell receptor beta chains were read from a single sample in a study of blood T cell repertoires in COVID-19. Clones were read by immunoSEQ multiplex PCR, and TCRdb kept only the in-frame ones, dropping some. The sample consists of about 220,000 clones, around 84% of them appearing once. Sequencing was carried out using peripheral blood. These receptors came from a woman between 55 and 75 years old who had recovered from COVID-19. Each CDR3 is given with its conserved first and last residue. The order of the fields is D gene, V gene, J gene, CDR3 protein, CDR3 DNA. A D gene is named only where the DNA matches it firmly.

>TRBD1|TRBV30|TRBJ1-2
CAWSFSEAGGGYGYTF
TGTGCCTGGAGTTTTTCTGAGGCAGGGGGCGGCTATGGCTACACCTTC
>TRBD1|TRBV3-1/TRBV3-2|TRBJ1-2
CASSQEGQGRGYTF
TGTGCCAGCAGCCAAGAGGGACAGGGACGTGGCTACACCTTC
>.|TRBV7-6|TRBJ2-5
CASSLVGGRETQYF
TGTGCCAGCAGCTTAGTGGGGGGTCGTGAGACCCAGTACTTC
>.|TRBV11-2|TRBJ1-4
CASSFSEGEKLFF
TGTGCCAGCAGCTTTTCCGAGGGTGAAAAACTGTTTTTT
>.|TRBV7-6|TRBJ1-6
CASSFDRWNSPLHF
TGTGCCAGCAGCTTTGACAGGTGGAATTCACCCCTCCACTTT
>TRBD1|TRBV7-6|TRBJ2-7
CASSPGFRTGYLEQYF
TGTGCCAGCAGCCCAGGGTTTAGGACAGGGTATCTCGAGCAGTACTTC
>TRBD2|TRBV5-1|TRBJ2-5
CASSSRGAGGQETQYF
TGCGCCAGCAGCTCCCGAGGAGCGGGGGGTCAAGAGACCCAGTACTTC
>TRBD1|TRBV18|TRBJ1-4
CASSLGQPFNEKLFF
TGTGCCAGCTCACTGGGACAGCCCTTTAATGAAAAACTGTTTTTT
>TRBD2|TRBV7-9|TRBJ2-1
CASSLGTSNNEQFF
TGTGCCAGCAGCTTAGGGACTAGTAACAATGAGCAGTTCTTC
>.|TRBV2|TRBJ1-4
CASNQGTEKLFF
TGTGCCAGCAACCAGGGGACGGAAAAACTGTTTTTT
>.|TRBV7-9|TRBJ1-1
CASSLSVAEAFF
TGTGCCAGCAGCTTATCGGTGGCTGAAGCTTTCTTT
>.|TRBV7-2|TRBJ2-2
CASSLHSTGELFF
TGTGCCAGCAGCTTACACAGCACCGGGGAGCTGTTTTTT
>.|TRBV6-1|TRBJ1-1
CASSEFGGKAFF
TGTGCCAGCAGTGAATTTGGAGGGAAAGCTTTCTTT